Below, 26 T cell receptor beta chains from the same sample are listed, as sequenced in a study of cytomegalovirus exposure and HLA in healthy donors. This table comes from immunoSEQ multiplex PCR, and its TCRdb copy is limited to in-frame clones, with some not included. The table lists over 85,000 clones, 80% to 85% of them singletons, with 9.5% to 13% in the top ten. Sample: PBMCs. Receptor source: a woman aged 18-29 years in good health and CMV-seropositive.

The chain has TRBV18 and TRBJ1-1, with D perhaps matching TRBD1 (5 bases). This CDR3 comprises 15 residues. From germline, CDR1 is KGHSH and CDR2 LQKENI. Trimming left V 3 bases short and J 7 bases short, with 18 bases between. CDR3 bases: TGTGCCAGCTCACCCCCGAGCGGGGGGACGATTGAAGCTTTCTTT. This codes for CASSPPSGGTIEAFF.

This chain joins TRBV27 and TRBJ1-6, with TRBD1 matching 7 bases. V lost 7 bases, J lost 0 bases, and 6 bases stayed unmatched. Germline CDR1 reads MNHEY; CDR2 reads SMNVEV (reference sequence). This CDR3 spans 16 amino acids. The CDR3 DNA sequence: TGTGCCAGCACATGGACAGGAAGCTCCTATAATTCACCCCTCCACTTT. Translated: CASTWTGSSYNSPLHF.

The CDR3: CASSLGSGGSSYNSPLHF. In nucleotides, the CDR3 is TGTGCCAGCAGCTTAGGATCGGGCGGGAGCTCCTATAATTCACCCCTCCACTTT. The chain employs TRBV7-9 and TRBJ1-6, with D hard to call. CDR3 size: 18 residues. Per germline, CDR1 SEHNR and CDR2 FQNEAQ (reference sequence). Trimming took off 1 base at V and 0 bases at J, with 13 bases between the two ends.

The chain is built from TRBV2 and TRBJ2-2, with 7 bases matching TRBD1. Germline V gene data show CDR1 as SNHLY and CDR2 as FYNNEI. The trim removed 8 bases at V and 5 bases at J, leaving 11 bases unmatched. This CDR3 has 15 residues. CDR3 amino acids: CASRQGDLGTGELFF. CDR3 DNA sequence: TGTGCCAGCCGACAGGGTGATCTCGGGACCGGGGAGCTGTTTTTT.

V gene TRBV7-7 combines with J gene TRBJ2-1; tentative D call: TRBD1 (5 bases). CDR3 length: 13 amino acids. Looked up from germline, CDR1 is SSHAT and CDR2 is FNYEAQ (reference sequence). V was pared by 5 bases and J by 4 bases, with 9 bases between. The CDR3 protein is CASSPGRYNEQFF. As DNA, the CDR3 is TGTGCCAGCAGCCCAGGGCGTTACAATGAGCAGTTCTTC.

Concerning this clone itself: The junction shows a germline mismatch at one end, possibly a read error. The gene calls are TRBV7-6 and TRBJ1-1; 8 bases are shared with TRBD1. The CDR3 length is 13 residues. Germline V lookup: CDR1 SGHVS, CDR2 FNYEAQ. Here the CDR3 reads CASSLGAGDRPRF. CDR3 nucleotides: TGTGCCAGCAGCTTAGGGGCTGGGGACAGGCCGAGATTT.

This clone was seen more than once but under ten times. Other DNA sequences in this specimen translate into the identical CDR3. This chain connects TRBV7-3 to TRBJ1-1, with 10 bases identical to TRBD1. Germline CDR1 and CDR2: SGHTA and FQGTGA. The V segment lost 6 bases and the J segment 3 bases; nucleotides outside the gene matches: 4. This CDR3 has 14 amino acids. The CDR3 DNA is TGTGCCAGCAGTCGACAGGGGGCCGACACTGAAGCTTTCTTT. Its protein product is CASSRQGADTEAFF.

This clone has a handful of counts. The V and J genes are TRBV7-2 and TRBJ1-4; 8 bases line up with TRBD1. This CDR3 spans 14 amino acids. Germline values: CDR1 SGHTA, CDR2 FQGNSA. V lost 3 bases, J lost 14 bases, and 11 bases stayed unmatched. CDR3 DNA: TGTGCCAGCAGCTTGGGACAGGAGCCCTTATGGCTGTTTTTT. It yields the protein CASSLGQEPLWLFF.

The chain links TRBV7-6 to TRBJ2-5, with no clear D. The V end was cut by 1 base, the J end by 5 bases, with 11 bases between. From germline, CDR1 is SGHVS and CDR2 FNYEAQ. CDR3 length: 14 residues. This chain's CDR3 is CASSLGGSRETQYF. The CDR3, as DNA: TGTGCCAGCAGCTTAGGCGGTAGTCGCGAGACCCAGTACTTC.

The rearrangement joins TRBV10-3 to TRBJ1-1, with TRBD1 identical over 9 bases. The CDR3 covers 14 residues. The ends lost 6 bases at V and 4 bases at J; junction bases unmatched: 6. Looked up from germline, CDR1 is ENHRY and CDR2 is SYGVKD. CDR3: CAIRGQGGFTEAFF. Written as DNA, the CDR3 is TGTGCCATCAGGGGACAGGGAGGCTTCACTGAAGCTTTCTTT.

The V and J genes are TRBV7-7 and TRBJ2-6; no reliable D call. V was trimmed by 4 bases and J by 5 bases, leaving 21 bases between them. CDR1 SSHAT and CDR2 FNYEAQ come from the germline V gene (reference sequence). This CDR3 is 18 amino acids long. The CDR3 sequence: CASSCGIVPQSRANVLTF. The CDR3 nucleotides are TGTGCCAGCAGCTGCGGTATAGTGCCACAAAGTCGGGCCAACGTCCTGACTTTC.

The J gene is TRBJ2-3, the V gene TRBV7-9; no clear D gene. This CDR3 contains 12 residues. V lost 8 bases and J 3 bases, leaving 9 bases between the germline ends. Germline V CDR1 and CDR2: SEHNR, FQNEAQ (reference sequence). CDR3 in DNA: TGTGCCAGCCGGCGGAGTACAGATACGCAGTATTTT. It codes for CASRRSTDTQYF.

V gene TRBV19 combines with J gene TRBJ1-5; tentative D call: TRBD1 (5 bases). The length of the CDR3 is 16 residues. CDR1 LNHDA and CDR2 SQIVND come from the germline V gene (reference sequence). Between the trimmed V and J ends, which lost 7 bases and 6 bases, there was a span of 22 bases. The CDR3 DNA is TGTGCCAGTAAGCCCAGGGAGGGCCGTCGAGGTCAGCCCCAGCATTTT. Translation gives CASKPREGRRGQPQHF.

This chain uses TRBV4-1 with TRBJ2-1; 12 bases are a match to TRBD1. CDR3 length equals 17 residues. Unmatched junction bases numbered 8, after V lost 3 bases and J lost 5 bases. The germline V gene has CDR1 MGHRA and CDR2 YSYEKL. CDR3 in amino acids: CASSHLGQGAWDNEQFF. The CDR3 DNA reads as TGCGCCAGCAGCCACTTGGGACAGGGGGCTTGGGACAATGAGCAGTTCTTC.

The J gene is TRBJ2-1, the V gene TRBV7-3, with 13 nucleotides matching TRBD2. The V and J ends lost 5 bases and 4 bases, in that order; junction bases with no gene match: 8. The CDR3 contains 17 residues. Germline-derived CDR1 and CDR2 are SGHTA and FQGTGA. CDR3 region: CASSPTTSGGAYNEQFF. The CDR3, as DNA: TGTGCCAGCAGCCCTACTACTAGCGGGGGGGCGTACAATGAGCAGTTCTTC.

CDR3 nucleotides: TGTGCCAGCAGCTTAGCTAGGCGGGATACGCAGTATTTT. Residues: CASSLARRDTQYF. The chain uses TRBV7-6 and TRBJ2-3; D is undetermined. The CDR3 is 13 residues long. V lost 0 bases and J 6 bases, leaving 7 bases between the germline ends. The germline V gene has CDR1 SGHVS and CDR2 FNYEAQ. The whole variable domain, remainder taken from reference TRBV7-6 and TRBJ2-3, is GAGVSQSPRYKVTKRGQDVALRCDPISGHVSLYWYRQALGQGPEFLTYFNYEAQQDKSGLPNDRFSAERPEGSISTLTIQRTEQRDSAMYRCASSLARRDTQYFGPGTRLTVL.

The chain recombines TRBV28 with TRBJ1-1, with 7 bases lining up with TRBD1. V trimming: 5 bases; J trimming: 2 bases; junction bases outside the gene matches: 14. Germline V gives CDR1 MDHEN, CDR2 SYDVKM. The CDR3 runs to 17 residues. This CDR3 reads CASSGRTGLILNTEAFF. CDR3 nucleotides: TGTGCCAGCAGTGGTCGGACAGGCCTTATATTAAACACTGAAGCTTTCTTT.

The chain joins TRBV19 to TRBJ1-5, with TRBD1 identical over 8 bases. The ends lost 6 bases at V and 6 bases at J; junction bases unmatched: 19. The CDR3 extends over 18 amino acids. Germline CDR1 LNHDA, CDR2 SQIVND (reference sequence). The DNA for the CDR3 is TGTGCCAGTAGCCCCCAGCCTCGACAGGGGAGGTCCGGTCAGCCCCAGCATTTT. Protein product: CASSPQPRQGRSGQPQHF.

A few counts support this clone. V gene TRBV6-1 combines with J gene TRBJ1-5, with D possibly matching TRBD1 (6 bases). This CDR3 region has 15 residues. V lost 5 bases, J lost 5 bases, and 16 bases lay in between. The germline CDR1 and CDR2 sequences are MNHNS and SASEGT. The CDR3 loop is CASSRQESGDQPQHF. DNA for the CDR3: TGTGCCAGCAGTAGACAGGAATCCGGCGATCAGCCCCAGCATTTT.

This chain connects TRBV11-2 to TRBJ2-7; 7 bases are shared with TRBD1. The germline CDR1 and CDR2 sequences are SGHAT and FQNNGV. With 0 bases clipped from V and 2 bases from J, the junction kept 10 bases outside the gene matches. The CDR3 runs 17 residues. The CDR3 region has the DNA TGTGCCAGCAGCTTAGATTTAAAGGGGGCGCCAGCCTACGAGCAGTACTTC. Its translation is CASSLDLKGAPAYEQYF.

The chain couples TRBV6-1 to TRBJ1-5; 11 bases agree with TRBD1. Germline V CDR1 and CDR2: MNHNS, SASEGT. The CDR3 is made up of 15 amino acids. V lost 7 bases and J lost 2; bases outside the gene matches: 4. The CDR3 protein is CASMRTGGGNQPQHF. The CDR3 DNA reads TGTGCCAGCATGAGGACAGGGGGCGGCAATCAGCCCCAGCATTTT.

This chain links TRBV6-1 with TRBJ2-1, with 8 nucleotides matching TRBD1. V was pared by 4 bases and J by 2 bases, with 7 bases of the junction left unmatched. Germline CDR1 MNHNS, CDR2 SASEGT. The CDR3 consists of 16 residues. The CDR3 DNA reads TGTGCCAGCAGTGTTCATACGGGACAGGCCTACAATGAGCAGTTCTTC. Residues: CASSVHTGQAYNEQFF.

The CDR3 sequence: CASTERGPYNEQFF. CDR3 nucleotide sequence: TGTGCCAGTACTGAGCGGGGGCCGTACAATGAGCAGTTCTTC. The chain has TRBV19 and TRBJ2-1, with 8 bases identical to TRBD2. With V trimmed by 7 bases and J by 4 bases, 6 bases remained unmatched. Germline V CDR1 and CDR2: LNHDA, SQIVND (reference sequence). CDR3 length equals 14 residues.

The chain recombines TRBV5-4 with TRBJ1-4; 9 nucleotides line up with TRBD1. In germline, CDR1 is SGHNT, CDR2 YYREEE (reference sequence). V was pared by 3 bases and J by 7 bases, with 4 bases of the junction left unmatched. CDR3 size: 14 residues. The CDR3: CASSWDRASEKLFF. CDR3 in DNA: TGTGCCAGCAGCTGGGACAGGGCTAGTGAAAAACTGTTTTTT.

The chain joins TRBV7-2 to TRBJ2-1, with D possibly TRBD2 on 6 matching bases. The CDR3 is made up of 15 amino acids. Trimming took 4 bases from V and 5 from J, leaving 15 bases between them. Germline loops: CDR1 SGHTA, CDR2 FQGNSA. This CDR3 reads CASSSKTRINNEQFF. DNA for the CDR3: TGTGCCAGCAGCTCCAAGACTAGGATTAACAATGAGCAGTTCTTC.

V usage is TRBV4-1 and J usage is TRBJ1-1; TRBD1 aligns across 11 bases. The CDR3 extends over 15 amino acids. V lost 4 bases to trimming and J lost 2 bases; unmatched junction nucleotides: 3. The germline gives CDR1 MGHRA, CDR2 YSYEKL. CDR3 protein: CASSRGQGVNTEAFF. CDR3 nucleotide sequence: TGCGCCAGCAGCCGGGGACAGGGGGTAAACACTGAAGCTTTCTTT.